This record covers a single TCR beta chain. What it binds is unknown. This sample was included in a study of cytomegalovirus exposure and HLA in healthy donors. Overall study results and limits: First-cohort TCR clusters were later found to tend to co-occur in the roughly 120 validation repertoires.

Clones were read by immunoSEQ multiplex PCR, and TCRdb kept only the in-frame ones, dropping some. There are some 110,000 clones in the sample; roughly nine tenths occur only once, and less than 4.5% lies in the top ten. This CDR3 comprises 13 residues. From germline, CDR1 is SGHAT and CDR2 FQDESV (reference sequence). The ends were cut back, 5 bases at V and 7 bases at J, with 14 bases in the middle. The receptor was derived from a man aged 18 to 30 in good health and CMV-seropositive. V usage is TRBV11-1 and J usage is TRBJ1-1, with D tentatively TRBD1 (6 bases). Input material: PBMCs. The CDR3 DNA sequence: TGTGCCAGCAGCGGGGGACACGTTCTTGAAGCTTTCTTT. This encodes CASSGGHVLEAFF.